The source of this TCR beta chain is a study of tumor-infiltrating lymphocytes in oesophageal squamous cell carcinoma. This clonotype was seen ten or more times. TCRdb redid the calling of the PCR reads with MiXCR, one entry per CDR3 protein. This table holds around 22,000 distinct CDR3 sequences, 38% found once. Trimming took off 2 bases at V and 7 bases at J, with 9 bases between the two ends. This CDR3 is 13 amino acids long. Per the germline V gene, CDR1 is LNHNV and CDR2 is YYDKDF (reference sequence). What was sequenced was esophageal tumor tissue. J is TRBJ2-1 and V is TRBV15, with D possibly being TRBD1 (5 bases). The TCR sequence derives from a male donor with esophageal squamous cell carcinoma. CDR3 loop: CATSRQGWNEQFF. CDR3 sequence (DNA): TGTGCCACCAGCAGACAGGGTTGGAATGAGCAGTTCTTC.